One and the same sample provided the 9 T cell receptor beta chains below, sequenced in a study of tumor and adjacent non-tumor tissue in lung cancer. A modified ARM-PCR protocol with three rounds of nested PCR amplified TCRbeta. TCRdb itself ran the multiplex PCR reads through MiXCR, one entry per CDR3 protein. The table has fewer than 130,000 distinct CDR3 sequences, around 82% seen once. RNA was extracted from bulk tissue without any cell sorting. The sample taken for sequencing was lung tumor tissue. The source is a man between 65 and 85 years old with non-small cell lung cancer.

The V gene is TRBV6-2 or TRBV6-3, the J gene TRBJ2-7; 9 nucleotides line up with TRBD2. CDR3 length: 14 residues. Germline V gene sequence: CDR1 MNHEY, CDR2 SVGEGT. V dropped 7 bases and J dropped 3; count of bases not matched to a gene: 7. The CDR3 loop is CASNPGLAIYEQYF. The DNA for the CDR3 is TGTGCCAGCAATCCGGGACTAGCTATCTACGAGCAGTACTTC.

As concerns this clonotype: A clone one base away is much larger, so this may be a read error. The V gene is TRBV30, the J gene TRBJ2-7; perhaps TRBD2 as D (6 bases). The germline V gene encodes CDR1 GTSNPN and CDR2 SVGIG (reference sequence). V lost 0 bases and J 0 bases, leaving 12 bases between the germline ends. The CDR3 is made up of 15 amino acids. The CDR3: CAWSVFSGYSYEQYF. The CDR3 DNA reads TGTGCCTGGAGTGTATTCAGCGGGTACTCCTACGAGCAGTACTTC.

As for this clonotype: Germline is not matched at one junction end, which may reflect a read error. This rearrangement joins TRBV6-5 to TRBJ2-7; D is perhaps TRBD1 (5 bases). There are 12 residues in the CDR3. Germline lookup yields CDR1 MNHEY and CDR2 SVGAGI. The CDR3 DNA sequence: TGTACCAGCAGGGAACACAACCACGAGCAGTACTTC. This translates into CTSREHNHEQYF.

On this clonotype: It may be a read error: a sequence one base away is much more abundant. The chain employs TRBV19 and TRBJ2-2; D is ambiguous. The germline V gene has CDR1 LNHDA and CDR2 SQIVND (reference sequence). CDR3 length: 15 amino acids. Trimming cost V 8 bases and J 1 base, with 14 bases left between them. Here the CDR3 DNA reads TGTGCCAGTTTCCATTGGGGTATGAACACCGGGGAGCTGTTTTTT. Translating gives CASFHWGMNTGELFF.

With regard to this clonotype: An end of the junction differs from the germline gene, which may be a read error. The chain links TRBV20-1 to TRBJ2-7; the D gene is possibly TRBD1 (5 bases). This CDR3 region has 13 residues. Germline assignment: CDR1 DFQATT and CDR2 SNEGSKA (reference sequence). DNA for the CDR3: TGCAATGCTAGATTGACAGCCAGTTACGAGCAGTACTTC. Translation gives CNARLTASYEQYF.

This clonotype was found a few times. The chain couples TRBV28 to TRBJ2-7, with 7 bases that match TRBD1. CDR1 MDHEN and CDR2 SYDVKM come from the germline V gene. With 5 bases clipped from V and 6 bases from J, the junction kept 16 bases outside the gene matches. The CDR3 has 16 amino acids. CDR3 in amino acids: CASSPRQGFARREQYF. In DNA form, the CDR3 reads TGTGCCAGCAGTCCCCGACAGGGTTTCGCCAGGCGCGAGCAGTACTTC. The entire variable domain, with the rest obtained from reference TRBV28 and TRBJ2-7, is as follows: DVKVTQSSRYLVKRTGEKVFLECVQDMDHENMFWYRQDPGLGLRLIYFSYDVKMKEKGDIPEGYSVSREKKERFSLILESASTNQTSMYLCASSPRQGFARREQYFGPGTRLTVT.

On this clonotype itself: The germline gene is not matched at one end of the junction; a read error may be the cause. V usage is TRBV11-2 and J usage is TRBJ2-3; D is uncertain. CDR3 size: 13 residues. CDR1 is SGHAT and CDR2 is FQNNGV in the germline V gene. The chain's CDR3 is CATSSQSKDTQYF. The CDR3 DNA reads as TGTGCCACGTCTAGTCAGAGCAAAGATACGCAGTATTTT.

As for this clonotype: At one end the junction does not follow the germline gene, possibly because of a read error. The chain has TRBV12-3 or TRBV12-4 and TRBJ1-1, with D tentatively TRBD1 (6 bases). The CDR3 extends over 15 amino acids. The CDR3 DNA is TGTCCCAGCAGTCACTCCGGGACGGGGGACAATGAAGCTTTCTTT. Protein sequence: CPSSHSGTGDNEAFF.

About this clonotype: Germline is not matched at one junction end, which may reflect a read error. The chain joins TRBV29-1 to TRBJ2-7; D ambiguous. Germline V gives CDR1 SQVTM, CDR2 ANQGSEA. This CDR3 spans 14 amino acids. CDR3 in amino acids: CSVERTEPTYEHYF. The CDR3 nucleotides read TGCAGCGTTGAAAGGACGGAACCGACCTACGAGCATTACTTC.